The source of this T cell receptor (beta chain) is a study of identical twins. TCRdb reanalysed the 5' RACE reads using MiXCR and keeps one entry per CDR3 protein. The sample gives approximately 590,000 distinct CDR3 sequences, approximately 10% of which show up once; 2.5% to 3.5% is in the top ten. Per germline, CDR1 SNHLY and CDR2 FYNNEI. This CDR3 spans 13 amino acids. With 7 bases removed from V and 4 bases from J, the gap between germline ends came to 13 bases. This same sample was also taken into another study, of yellow fever vaccine responses in identical twins.

Source material: PBMCs. The V gene is TRBV2, the J gene TRBJ1-2; a weak D match, TRBD1 (5 bases). This receptor was identified in a woman aged 18-29 years in good health. The CDR3 DNA reads as TGTGCCAGCAACCTAGGGGCGGGCTATGGCTACACCTTC. This sequence encodes CASNLGAGYGYTF.